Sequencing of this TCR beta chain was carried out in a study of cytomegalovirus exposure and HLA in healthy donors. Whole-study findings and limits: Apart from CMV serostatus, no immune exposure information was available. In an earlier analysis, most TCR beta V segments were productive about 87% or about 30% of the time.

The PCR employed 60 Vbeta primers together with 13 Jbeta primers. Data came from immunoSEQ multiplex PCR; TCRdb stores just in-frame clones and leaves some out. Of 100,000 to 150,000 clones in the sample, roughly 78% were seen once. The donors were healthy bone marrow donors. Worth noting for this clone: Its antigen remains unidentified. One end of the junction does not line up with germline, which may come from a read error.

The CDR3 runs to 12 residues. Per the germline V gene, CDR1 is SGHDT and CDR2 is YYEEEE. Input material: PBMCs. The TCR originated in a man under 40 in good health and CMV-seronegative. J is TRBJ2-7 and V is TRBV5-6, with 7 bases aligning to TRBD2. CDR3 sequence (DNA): TGTGCCAGCAGCATGAGGAGGGACGGGAGGTTCTTC. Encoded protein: CASSMRRDGRFF.